Below are 20 T cell receptor beta chains sequenced from a single sample in a study of T cell repertoires in cytomegalovirus infection. TCRdb itself ran the reads through MiXCR, one entry per CDR3 protein. Of roughly 720,000 distinct CDR3 sequences in the sample, 35% to 45% were seen once. The material sequenced was PBMCs. These receptors were obtained from a human donor in good health (CMV status not recorded). Some clones in this sample may be carry-over from other donors' samples.

This clonotype has a handful of counts. The chain joins TRBV6-1 to TRBJ1-5; D remains ambiguous. The CDR3 loop spans 12 amino acids. Between the trimmed V and J ends, which lost 7 bases and 15 bases, there was a span of 19 bases. Looked up from germline, CDR1 is MNHNS and CDR2 is SASEGT. The CDR3 DNA is TGTGCCAGCACTAAGGACGTTTCCGCCCGGCATTTT. This gives the protein CASTKDVSARHF.

The V call is TRBV5-1, the J call TRBJ2-6, with D perhaps matching TRBD1 (6 bases). The germline gives CDR1 SGHRS, CDR2 YFSETQ. The CDR3 loop spans 19 amino acids. V was shortened by 4 bases and J by 0 bases, with 20 bases between the two germline ends. The CDR3 loop is CASSPQTRTAFSGANVLTF. CDR3 nucleotides: TGCGCCAGCAGCCCCCAGACCAGGACAGCCTTCTCTGGGGCCAACGTCCTGACTTTC.

This clonotype was picked up a small number of times. This sequence joins TRBV30 and TRBJ1-2, with 7 bases matching TRBD1. The CDR3 has 15 amino acids. From germline, CDR1 is GTSNPN and CDR2 SVGIG (reference sequence). V lost 3 bases, J lost 4 bases, and 11 bases stayed unmatched. The CDR3 spells CAWSQGQHKTYGYTF. The CDR3 region has the DNA TGTGCCTGGAGCCAGGGACAGCACAAGACCTATGGCTACACCTTC.

This clonotype was seen at least ten times. The V call is TRBV7-9, the J call TRBJ1-3, with D unclear. The ends were cut back, 4 bases at V and 2 bases at J, with 3 bases in the middle. The CDR3 loop spans 12 amino acids. Germline CDR1 is SEHNR and CDR2 is FQNEAQ (reference sequence). The DNA of the CDR3 is TGTGCCAGCAGCTCGACTGGAAACACCATATATTTT. As protein: CASSSTGNTIYF. Filled out from reference TRBV7-9 and TRBJ1-3, the complete variable domain reads DTGVSQNPRHKITKRGQNVTFRCDPISEHNRLYWYRQTLGQGPEFLTYFQNEAQLEKSRLLSDRFSAERPKGSFSTLEIQRTEQGDSAMYLCASSSTGNTIYFGEGSWLTVV.

This clonotype occurred many times. The CDR3 spells CASSSLFRDTQYF. The CDR3 DNA is TGTGCCAGCAGCTCCTTATTTAGGGATACGCAGTATTTT. The gene calls are TRBV7-8 and TRBJ2-3; D is ambiguous. The V and J ends lost 4 bases and 6 bases respectively, with 11 bases between them. The germline V gene has CDR1 SGHVS and CDR2 FQNEAQ. This CDR3 has 13 residues.

This sequence joins TRBV6-1 and TRBJ1-5; a weak D match, TRBD1 (6 bases). The CDR3 extends over 16 amino acids. The V and J ends lost 6 bases and 6 bases respectively, with 21 bases between them. CDR1 MNHNS and CDR2 SASEGT come from the germline V gene. CDR3 sequence reads: CASRPNPGHEGQPQHF. In DNA, the CDR3 is TGTGCCAGCAGACCGAACCCGGGACATGAAGGTCAGCCCCAGCATTTT.

For this clonotype: The junction does not match germline at one end; this may be a read error. This sequence joins TRBV25-1 and TRBJ1-6, with D hard to call. Germline CDR1 MGHDK, CDR2 SYGVNS. CDR3 length: 11 amino acids. The CDR3 region is CASSEDRVFQF. CDR3 DNA: TGTGCCAGCAGTGAAGACCGGGTCTTCCAATTT. The full variable domain, with the rest looked up from reference TRBV25-1 and TRBJ1-6, is EADIYQTPRYLVIGTGKKITLECSQTMGHDKMYWYQQDPGMELHLIHYSYGVNSTEKGDLSSESTVSRIRTEHFPLTLESARPSHTSQYLCASSEDRVFQFGNGTRLTVT.

This clonotype was found a few times. The chain uses TRBV19 and TRBJ2-1, with 11 bases aligning to TRBD2. Germline V gene lookup returns CDR1 LNHDA and CDR2 SQIVND (reference sequence). Losses at the gene ends were 10 bases for V and 8 bases for J; bases not matched to a gene: 10. The CDR3 is 14 residues long. The CDR3 region has the DNA TGTGCCACCGCAACTAGCGGGAGTCGGGATGAGCAGTTCTTC. Translating gives CATATSGSRDEQFF.

This chain connects TRBV7-8 to TRBJ2-5, with 7 bases aligning to TRBD2. V shed 5 bases, J shed 6 bases, and the junction held 15 bases outside the gene matches. Looked up from germline, CDR1 is SGHVS and CDR2 is FQNEAQ. This CDR3 contains 16 residues. The CDR3 loop is CASSLFTSELVKTQYF. The CDR3 DNA reads as TGTGCCAGCAGCCTCTTCACTAGCGAGCTAGTCAAGACCCAGTACTTC.

This clonotype was seen ten or more times. The rearrangement joins TRBV28 to TRBJ2-7; D perhaps matches TRBD2 (6 bases). Germline V lookup: CDR1 MDHEN, CDR2 SYDVKM. The ends were cut back, 3 bases at V and 4 bases at J, with 10 bases in the middle. This CDR3 contains 13 residues. CDR3 bases: TGTGCCAGCAGTTTGGGCGGGGAATACGAGCAGTACTTC. Translating gives CASSLGGEYEQYF.

This clonotype was counted ten times or more. This chain joins TRBV7-2 and TRBJ1-3; D gene ambiguous. Trimming removed 4 bases from V and 0 bases from J, with 4 bases in between. The germline gives CDR1 SGHTA, CDR2 FQGNSA. CDR3 length equals 13 residues. The CDR3 coding sequence is TGTGCCAGCAGCTGGTACTCTGGAAACACCATATATTTT. This codes for CASSWYSGNTIYF.

This clonotype occurred many times. V and J are TRBV7-9 and TRBJ1-4; D is uncertain. The ends were cut back, 6 bases at V and 0 bases at J, with 14 bases in the middle. CDR1 and CDR2 (germline): SEHNR, FQNEAQ (reference sequence). The CDR3 covers 16 residues. The CDR3 sequence is CASSRTSGATNEKLFF. CDR3 sequence (DNA): TGTGCCAGCAGTCGTACCAGCGGCGCAACTAATGAAAAACTGTTTTTT.

J is TRBJ2-7 and V is TRBV7-3; the D is unclear. Germline lookup yields CDR1 SGHTA and CDR2 FQGTGA. The CDR3 is 12 amino acids. Trimming removed 3 bases from V and 7 bases from J, with 10 bases in between. CDR3 nucleotide sequence: TGTGCCAGCAGCTTTACGTTGGGAGAGCAGTACTTC. The encoded protein is CASSFTLGEQYF.

This clonotype was observed a few times. V and J are TRBV10-3 and TRBJ2-2; the match to TRBD2 covers 12 bases. The germline V gene encodes CDR1 ENHRY and CDR2 SYGVKD. Losses at the gene ends were 6 bases for V and 5 bases for J; bases not matched to a gene: 4. The CDR3 loop spans 15 amino acids. The CDR3: CAIRGTSGSTGELFF. The CDR3 DNA is TGTGCCATCAGAGGGACTAGCGGGTCTACCGGGGAGCTGTTTTTT.

The CDR3 loop reads CSAVRDRADTIYF. As DNA, the CDR3 is TGCAGCGCCGTCCGGGACAGGGCCGACACCATATATTTT. This chain joins TRBV29-1 and TRBJ1-3; 9 nucleotides align to TRBD1. Germline CDR1 reads SQVTM; CDR2 reads ANQGSEA. The junction had 9 bases not matched to a gene; V was cut back by 7 bases and J by 8 bases. This CDR3 is 13 amino acids long.

There are many counts of this clonotype. The chain combines TRBV28 with TRBJ2-7; 12 positions match TRBD1. The junction had 11 bases not matched to a gene; V was cut back by 5 bases and J by 6 bases. Germline V gives CDR1 MDHEN, CDR2 SYDVKM. The CDR3 extends over 16 amino acids. The CDR3 DNA reads as TGTGCCAGCAGTCGACCCCCGGGACAGGGGGCGAGCGAGCAGTACTTC. Protein: CASSRPPGQGASEQYF.

A word on this clonotype: This may stem from a read error, because a much larger clone lies one nucleotide away. This chain uses TRBV7-9 with TRBJ2-7, with 8 positions matching TRBD2. Germline assignment: CDR1 SEHNR and CDR2 FQNEAQ (reference sequence). Trimming at V came to 7 bases and at J to 4 bases, leaving 9 bases not matched to a gene. The CDR3 covers 14 residues. The CDR3 here is CASTRTSCGYEQYF. CDR3 nucleotide sequence: TGTGCCAGCACCCGGACTAGCTGTGGGTACGAGCAGTACTTC.

The genes are TRBV5-4 and TRBJ2-2, with 7 bases aligning to TRBD1. This CDR3 region has 14 residues. V trimming: 4 bases; J trimming: 2 bases; junction bases outside the gene matches: 2. Germline CDR1 SGHNT, CDR2 YYREEE (reference sequence). The CDR3 sequence: CASSGTVNTGELFF. The CDR3 nucleotides read TGTGCCAGCAGCGGGACAGTCAACACCGGGGAGCTGTTTTTT. Full variable domain (outside the CDR3, taken from reference TRBV5-4 and TRBJ2-2): ETGVTQSPTHLIKTRGQQVTLRCSSQSGHNTVSWYQQALGQGPQFIFQYYREEENGRGNFPPRFSGLQFPNYSSELNVNALELDDSALYLCASSGTVNTGELFFGEGSRLTVL.

This clonotype was counted between two and nine times. The genes are TRBV12-3 or TRBV12-4 and TRBJ1-2; D ambiguous. V was pared by 3 bases and J by 4 bases, with 6 bases between. This CDR3 has 12 amino acids. The CDR3 reads CASSFLSYGYTF. The CDR3 DNA is TGTGCCAGCAGTTTCTTAAGCTATGGCTACACCTTC.

The chain recombines TRBV7-2 with TRBJ2-7, with a possible D match to TRBD2 (7 bases). V lost 5 bases to trimming and J lost 7 bases, with 15 bases between them. Per germline, CDR1 SGHTA and CDR2 FQGNSA. The CDR3 extends over 13 amino acids. The CDR3 DNA is TGTGCCAGCAGCCGGGTGGGGGGGCCTGAGCAGTACTTC. Translated, it gives CASSRVGGPEQYF.